This TCR beta chain was observed in a study of blood T cell repertoires in COVID-19. Study background: T cells, B-cell-depleted T cells, or PBMCs provided the cDNA or gDNA that served as material.

Patients of the Seattle cohort, enrolled during active infection, were followed longitudinally. The authors' processing: Counts of nucleated cells, estimated from reference gene primer amplification, were obtained. Sequencing was performed with immunoSEQ multiplex PCR; in TCRdb, only in-frame clones are kept and a portion is missing. Clone size and the V and J calls come from that table; the DNA yielded D and trimming. The sample has some 500,000 clones; about 88% are singletons. J lost 6 bases, V lost 8 bases, and 13 bases had no gene match. The CDR3 loop spans 16 amino acids. Germline values: CDR1 LNHDA, CDR2 SQIVND (reference sequence).

V gene TRBV19 combines with J gene TRBJ2-1; the match to TRBD2 covers 10 bases. This TCR derives from a woman in her fifties or sixties with COVID-19, enrolled during active disease. Sequencing was carried out using peripheral blood. The CDR3 reads CASAPSSGGAGNEQFF. The DNA of the CDR3 is TGTGCCAGTGCCCCCTCCAGCGGGGGGGCGGGCAATGAGCAGTTCTTC. The variable domain in full, completed from reference TRBV19 and TRBJ2-1, reads DGGITQSPKYLFRKEGQNVTLSCEQNLNHDAMYWYRQDPGQGLRLIYYSQIVNDFQKGDIAEGYSVSREKKESFPLTVTSAQKNPTAFYLCASAPSSGGAGNEQFFGPGTRLTVL.